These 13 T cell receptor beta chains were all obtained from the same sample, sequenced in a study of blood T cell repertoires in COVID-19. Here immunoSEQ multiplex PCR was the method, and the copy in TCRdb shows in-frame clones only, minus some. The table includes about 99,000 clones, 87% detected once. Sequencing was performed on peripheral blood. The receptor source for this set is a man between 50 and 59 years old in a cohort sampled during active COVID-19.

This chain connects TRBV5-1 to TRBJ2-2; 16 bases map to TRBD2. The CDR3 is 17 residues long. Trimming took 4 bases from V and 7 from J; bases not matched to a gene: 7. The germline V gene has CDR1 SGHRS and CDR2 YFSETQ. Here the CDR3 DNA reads TGCGCCAGCAGCAAGGGACTAGCGGGGGGGCCTGGCGGGGAGCTGTTTTTT. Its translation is CASSKGLAGGPGGELFF.

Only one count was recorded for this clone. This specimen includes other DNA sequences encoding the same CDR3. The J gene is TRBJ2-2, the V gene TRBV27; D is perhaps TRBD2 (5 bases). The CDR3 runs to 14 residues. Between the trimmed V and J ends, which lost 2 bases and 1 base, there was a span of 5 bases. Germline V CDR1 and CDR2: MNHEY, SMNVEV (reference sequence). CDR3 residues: CASSLGRNTGELFF. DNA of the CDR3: TGTGCCAGCAGTTTAGGGAGGAACACCGGGGAGCTGTTTTTT.

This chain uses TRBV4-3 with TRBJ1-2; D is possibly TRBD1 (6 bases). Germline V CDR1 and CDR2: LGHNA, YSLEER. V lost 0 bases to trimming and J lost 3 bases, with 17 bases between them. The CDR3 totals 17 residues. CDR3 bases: TGCGCCAGCAGCCAAGATCCTCGAACAGGGAAGGACTATGGCTACACCTTC. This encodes CASSQDPRTGKDYGYTF.

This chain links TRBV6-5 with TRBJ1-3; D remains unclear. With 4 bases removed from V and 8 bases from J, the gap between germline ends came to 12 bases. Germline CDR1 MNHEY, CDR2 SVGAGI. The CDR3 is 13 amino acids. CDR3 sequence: CASSSSPPDTIYF. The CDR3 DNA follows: TGTGCCAGCAGTTCTTCACCTCCGGACACCATATATTTT.

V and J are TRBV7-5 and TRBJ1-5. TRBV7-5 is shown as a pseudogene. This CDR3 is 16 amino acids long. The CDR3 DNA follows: TGTGCCAGAAGCGAGTCGGCGGGGCTTAGCAATCAGCCCCAGCATTTT. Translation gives CARSESAGLSNQPQHF.

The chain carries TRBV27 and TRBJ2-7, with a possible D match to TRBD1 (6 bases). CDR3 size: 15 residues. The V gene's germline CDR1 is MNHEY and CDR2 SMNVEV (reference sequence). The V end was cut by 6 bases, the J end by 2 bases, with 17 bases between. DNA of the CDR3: TGTGCCAGCAGCCCCCTGCAGGGGCCTACCTACGAGCAGTACTTC. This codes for CASSPLQGPTYEQYF.

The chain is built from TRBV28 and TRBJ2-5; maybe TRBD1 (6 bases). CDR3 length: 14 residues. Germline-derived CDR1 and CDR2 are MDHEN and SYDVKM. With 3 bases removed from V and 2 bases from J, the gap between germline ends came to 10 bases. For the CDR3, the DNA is TGTGCCAGCAGTTTTGGGGGCGGACAAGAGACCCAGTACTTC. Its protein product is CASSFGGGQETQYF.

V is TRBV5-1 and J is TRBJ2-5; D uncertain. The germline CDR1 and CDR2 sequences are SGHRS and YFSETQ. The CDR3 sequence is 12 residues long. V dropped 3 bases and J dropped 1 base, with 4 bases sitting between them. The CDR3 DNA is TGCGCCAGCAGCTCCCTCCAAGAGACCCAGTACTTC. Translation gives CASSSLQETQYF.

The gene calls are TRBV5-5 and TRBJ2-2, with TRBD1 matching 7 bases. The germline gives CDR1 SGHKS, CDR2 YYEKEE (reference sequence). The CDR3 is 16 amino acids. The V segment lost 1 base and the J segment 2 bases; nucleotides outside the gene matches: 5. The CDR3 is CASSLTGAPNTGELFF. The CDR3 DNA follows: TGTGCCAGCAGCTTGACAGGGGCGCCTAACACCGGGGAGCTGTTTTTT.

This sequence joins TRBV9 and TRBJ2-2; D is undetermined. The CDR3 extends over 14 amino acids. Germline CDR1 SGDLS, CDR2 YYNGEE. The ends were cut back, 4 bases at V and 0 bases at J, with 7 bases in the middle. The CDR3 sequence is CASSPRSNTGELFF. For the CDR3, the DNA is TGTGCCAGCAGCCCCAGGTCGAACACCGGGGAGCTGTTTTTT.

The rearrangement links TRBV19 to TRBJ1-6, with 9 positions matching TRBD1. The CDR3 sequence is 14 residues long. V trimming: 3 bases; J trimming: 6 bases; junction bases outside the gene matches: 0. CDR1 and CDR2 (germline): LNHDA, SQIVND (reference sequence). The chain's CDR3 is CASSMDRGNSPLHF. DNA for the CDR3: TGTGCCAGTAGTATGGACAGGGGTAATTCACCCCTCCACTTT.

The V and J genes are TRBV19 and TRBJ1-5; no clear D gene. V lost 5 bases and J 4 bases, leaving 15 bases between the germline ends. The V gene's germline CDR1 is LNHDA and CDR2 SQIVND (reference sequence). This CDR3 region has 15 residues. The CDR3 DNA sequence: TGTGCCAGTAGTCAGTCCGTACCGGGTAATCAGCCCCAGCATTTT. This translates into CASSQSVPGNQPQHF. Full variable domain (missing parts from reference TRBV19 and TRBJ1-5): DGGITQSPKYLFRKEGQNVTLSCEQNLNHDAMYWYRQDPGQGLRLIYYSQIVNDFQKGDIAEGYSVSREKKESFPLTVTSAQKNPTAFYLCASSQSVPGNQPQHFGDGTRLSIL.

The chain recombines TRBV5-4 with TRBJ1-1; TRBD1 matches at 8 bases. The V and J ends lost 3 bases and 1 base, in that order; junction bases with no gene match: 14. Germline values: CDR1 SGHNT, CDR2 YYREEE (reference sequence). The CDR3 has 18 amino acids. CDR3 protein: CASSSFRQGKGENTEAFF. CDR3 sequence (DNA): TGTGCCAGCAGCTCCTTCAGACAGGGGAAAGGCGAGAACACTGAAGCTTTCTTT.